These 8 T cell receptor beta chains were all obtained from the same sample, sequenced in a study of vaccination and CD4 T cells after COVID-19. CD4+ T cells that had been cultured provided DNA sequenced with the Oncomine TCR Beta short-read assay. TCRdb reanalysed the PCR reads using MiXCR and keeps one entry per CDR3 protein. The sample holds about 15,000 distinct CDR3 sequences, over 45% seen once. Their antigens are not known. Time point defined: late sampling 161 to 241 days after vaccination in a few convalescent patients. Treatment in this sample: roughly 10-day PBMC culture with coronavirus spike peptide pools or control peptides (ViraFEST assay). The sample was CD4+ T cells from blood, cultured in vitro, taken about 7 months after SARS-CoV-2 vaccination. These receptors were taken from a human donor who had recovered from COVID-19.

J is TRBJ1-5 and V is TRBV6-1; the match to TRBD1 covers 7 bases. This CDR3 is built from 15 residues. J lost 0 bases, V lost 8 bases, and 7 bases had no gene match. CDR1 is MNHNS, CDR2 SASEGT, per germline. The CDR3 region is CASGPTGISNQPQHF. The CDR3 DNA sequence: TGTGCCAGCGGACCGACAGGGATTAGCAATCAGCCCCAGCATTTT.

This chain links TRBV20-1 with TRBJ1-1; D gene ambiguous. With 6 bases removed from V and 4 bases from J, the gap between germline ends came to 15 bases. This CDR3 contains 13 residues. Germline V gives CDR1 DFQATT, CDR2 SNEGSKA (reference sequence). In DNA, the CDR3 is TGCAGTGCCAAACAGAGTATGAGCACTGAAGCTTTCTTT. As protein: CSAKQSMSTEAFF.

The rearrangement links TRBV20-1 to TRBJ2-7; 12 bases map to TRBD2. Unmatched junction bases numbered 9, after V lost 4 bases and J lost 5 bases. Germline V gene lookup returns CDR1 DFQATT and CDR2 SNEGSKA (reference sequence). The CDR3 spans 15 residues. Here the CDR3 DNA reads TGCAGTGCTACCTCCCCGACTAGCGGGAGTGACGAGCAGTACTTC. This gives the protein CSATSPTSGSDEQYF.

The J gene is TRBJ2-7, the V gene TRBV10-3; D is undetermined. V was cut by 3 bases and J by 4 bases, with 10 bases left in between. There are 13 residues in the CDR3. Germline assignment: CDR1 ENHRY and CDR2 SYGVKD. This chain's CDR3 is CAISEASLYEQYF. In DNA form, the CDR3 reads TGTGCCATCAGTGAAGCCAGCTTATACGAGCAGTACTTC.

This clonotype was counted only a few times. The chain has TRBV20-1 and TRBJ1-1; possibly TRBD1 for D (5 bases). This CDR3 has 13 amino acids. V shed 2 bases and J shed 5 bases, with 12 bases lying between them. Germline V gene lookup returns CDR1 DFQATT and CDR2 SNEGSKA (reference sequence). CDR3 sequence (DNA): TGCAGTGCTAGATGGGGCGGTTATACTGAAGCTTTCTTT. This codes for CSARWGGYTEAFF.

As concerns this clonotype: Its ends do not fully match the called genes, so a read error is possible. The chain joins TRBV29-1 to TRBJ1-2; tentatively, D is TRBD1 (5 bases). The length of the CDR3 is 9 residues. CDR1 is SQVTM, CDR2 ANQGSEA, per germline. Here the CDR3 DNA reads TGCAGCGGTGGGGCAGGTGGAGGCTTC. It specifies CSGGAGGGF.

This chain connects TRBV6-5 to TRBJ1-6; D unresolved. Germline V gives CDR1 MNHEY, CDR2 SVGAGI. CDR3 length: 16 residues. V lost 4 bases, J lost 9 bases, and 19 bases lay in between. The CDR3 coding sequence is TGTGCCAGCAGTTCGGACGGCCTTATTGAAGTTTCACCCCTCCACTTT. Translating gives CASSSDGLIEVSPLHF.

The gene calls are TRBV2 and TRBJ1-2; D is undetermined. Trimming left V 6 bases short and J 4 bases short, with 9 bases between. CDR3 length: 12 amino acids. Germline V gene lookup returns CDR1 SNHLY and CDR2 FYNNEI. The CDR3 region is CASRGEVYGYTF. The CDR3, as DNA: TGTGCCAGCAGGGGAGAAGTCTATGGCTACACCTTC.